A selection of T cell receptor beta chains follows, all from one sample in a study of tumor and adjacent non-tumor tissue in lung cancer. TCRdb reprocessed the multiplex PCR reads with MiXCR, giving one entry per CDR3 protein. This table holds nearly 50,000 distinct CDR3 sequences, more than 55% found once. The sequenced sample consisted of distant non-tumor lung tissue. Source of these receptors: a woman in her 70s with non-small cell lung cancer. Each CDR3 is given without its conserved first and last residue.

V,CDR3
TRBV6-1,ASMETNGRITGELF
TRBV11-1,AGSLDGEADTQY
TRBV5-6,ASRGRIQNIQY
TRBV28,VSIDRVIGYT
TRBV5-4,TSSLGGPGMAGYT
TRBV29-1,SVRLDSVKERF
TRBV11-1,ASSQGPNNEQF
TRBV6-1,ASDLNSNRPQH
TRBV12-3/TRBV12-4,ASSPPTRTSTEQY
TRBV7-9,ASSFQDSPNTEAF
TRBV29-1,SAKRQGINERL
TRBV2,ASSSRGGRTNTEAF
TRBV20-1,SSIHRGSISQPQH
TRBV5-1,ASSRDSQETQY
TRBV6-1,ASNEASSGNPYNEQF
TRBV11-2,ASGLELLAVMNEQF
TRBV24-1,ATSSSGRFNEQF
TRBV6-5,ASSIQGGDYGYT
TRBV4-1,ASSHVRTIYRDTEAF
TRBV4-1,ASDTRDEGSPLH
TRBV5-4,ASSGSGLGLYEQY
TRBV6-5,ASSTGTGGGNYEQY
TRBV25-1,ASSEGVHATGIYYEQF
TRBV29-1,SVASGQGNQSQH
TRBV6-5,ASSYSMDSGTNILT
TRBV6-5,ASSYLNTSGQY
TRBV6-2/TRBV6-3,ASSHMTSYADTQY
TRBV29-1,SVEYWENNELF
TRBV30,AWKGWGSGPTPGGLF
TRBV30,AWRLLWENTEAF
TRBV12-3/TRBV12-4,ASSSPDWNTEAF
TRBV29-1,SVPGQGHCGQY
TRBV4-2,ASSSDWATNTWELF
TRBV5-4,ASSLDGAYEQY
TRBV29-1,SVGKGQGKVYEQY
TRBV28,ASSFPGLAPGNTIY
TRBV6-1,TSSEAILGTGSNIHY
TRBV6-1,ASSEWDGSNSYTDTQY
TRBV29-1,SVGRDSGGETQY
TRBV6-1,ATSNPAFNYGYT
TRBV5-1,ASSWDRLNEKLF
TRBV28,ASSLGDVTDRGLRGYT
TRBV10-3,PISEGTSGSYEQY
TRBV6-4,ASSDFSDHGELF
TRBV7-9,ASSMGQDFYGYT
TRBV6-5,TSRVDSNQSQH